Sequencing of this TCR beta chain was carried out in a study of Graves' ophthalmopathy and Graves' hyperthyroidism. Study information: Prior to any treatment, peripheral blood was collected at the time of initial diagnosis.

With regard to this clonotype: Its matching antigen is unknown.

Investigators amplified TCR beta CDR3 regions from RNA transcripts. Second-round multiplex PCR came after a first-round RT-PCR that employed HTBI primers. TCRdb called the multiplex PCR reads again in MiXCR, with one record for every CDR3 protein. Of 35,000 to 50,000 distinct CDR3 sequences listed, 45% to 55% are singletons. The CDR3 is made up of 15 amino acids. Germline assignment: CDR1 SGHRS and CDR2 YFSETQ. Unmatched junction bases numbered 2, after V lost 3 bases and J lost 3 bases. Serum thyroxine and TRAb, along with clinical symptoms, thyroid ultrasound and orbital computed tomography, were what diagnosis relied on. Study findings and constraints: The 13-signature model separated ophthalmopathy from stable hyperthyroidism at 85% to 90% sensitivity and around 81% specificity. In blood, most expanded thyroid clonotypes above 0.001 frequency were also detected.

The clonotype was recovered from an adult woman with stable Graves' hyperthyroidism. The genes are TRBV5-1 and TRBJ1-5; TRBD1 matches at 11 bases. The sample comprised peripheral blood. The DNA for the CDR3 is TGCGCCAGCAGCTGGGGACAGGGGGACAATCAGCCCCAGCATTTT. Its protein is CASSWGQGDNQPQHF. Complete variable domain (other parts from reference TRBV5-1 and TRBJ1-5): KAGVTQTPRYLIKTRGQQVTLSCSPISGHRSVSWYQQTPGQGLQFLFEYFSETQRNKGNFPGRFSGRQFSNSRSEMNVSTLELGDSALYLCASSWGQGDNQPQHFGDGTRLSIL.